This T cell receptor (beta chain) was found in a study of shared clonotypes between healthy human individuals. Whole-study findings and limits: The low donor count limited represented genetic and exposure-history diversity. Sample collection involved blood only; tissue repertoires are likely different.

CDR3 length: 14 residues. V gave up 3 bases and J gave up 2 bases, with 10 bases separating them. The germline V gene encodes CDR1 LNHDA and CDR2 SQIVND (reference sequence). When replicate PCRs were run on unsorted PBMC, they used approximately 300 ng DNA, some 33,000 T cell genomes. Sequenced by immunoSEQ multiplex PCR; TCRdb stores in-frame clones only, minus some. The sample holds about 480,000 clones, 60% to 80% seen once. On this clone itself: Its antigen is not identified.

Specimen: PBMCs. The receptor was isolated from a woman aged 40 to 50 in good health. Some clones in this sample may be carry-over from other donors' samples. The chain uses TRBV19 and TRBJ2-5; a possible D gene is TRBD2 (6 bases). This CDR3 is CASSIGDLQETQYF. CDR3 DNA: TGTGCCAGTAGTATTGGGGACTTGCAAGAGACCCAGTACTTC.